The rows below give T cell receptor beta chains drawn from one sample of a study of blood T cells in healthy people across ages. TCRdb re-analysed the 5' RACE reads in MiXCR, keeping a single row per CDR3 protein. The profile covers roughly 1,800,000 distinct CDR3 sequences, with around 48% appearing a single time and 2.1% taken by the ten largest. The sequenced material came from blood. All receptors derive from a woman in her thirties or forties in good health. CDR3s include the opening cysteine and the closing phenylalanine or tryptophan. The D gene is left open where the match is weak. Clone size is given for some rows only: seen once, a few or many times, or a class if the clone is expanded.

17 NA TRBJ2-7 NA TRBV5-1 TGCGCCAGCAGGATGGTAAGGGCCCGAGATAAAGCCTACGAGCAGTACTTC CASRMVRARDKAYEQYF
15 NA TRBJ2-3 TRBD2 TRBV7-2 TGTGCCAGCAGCGTAAGCTCTAGCGGGGTTGATACGCAGTATTTT CASSVSSSGVDTQYF
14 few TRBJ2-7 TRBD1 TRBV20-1 TGCAGTGCTAGAACTGGACAGGGTATACACGAGCAGTACTTC CSARTGQGIHEQYF
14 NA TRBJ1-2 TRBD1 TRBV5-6 TGTGCCAGCAGCATACCGGGACAGGACAAAAGCTACACCTTC CASSIPGQDKSYTF
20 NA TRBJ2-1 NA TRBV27 TGTGCCAGCAGTTTAGATCGTGGGGTAGGGACGGAGATCCCCTACAATGAGCAGTTCTTC CASSLDRGVGTEIPYNEQFF
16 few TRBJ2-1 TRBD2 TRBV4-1 TGCGCCAGCAGCCAAGAGGACGGGAGGGTTTACAATGAGCAGTTCTTC CASSQEDGRVYNEQFF
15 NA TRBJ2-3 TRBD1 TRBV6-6 TGTGCCAGCAGTAACCCGGTACAGGGGGCATATACGCAGTATTTT CASSNPVQGAYTQYF
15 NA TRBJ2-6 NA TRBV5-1 TGCGCCAGCAGCTTGACCACCACTGGGGCCAACGTCCTGACTTTC CASSLTTTGANVLTF
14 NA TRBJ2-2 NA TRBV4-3 TGCGCCAGCAGCCAAGGGCAGGCGGGCGGGGAGCTGTTTTTT CASSQGQAGGELFF
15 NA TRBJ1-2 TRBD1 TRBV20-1 TGCAGTGCCTACCGGGGGGGGACAGCCACCTATGGCTACACCTTC CSAYRGGTATYGYTF
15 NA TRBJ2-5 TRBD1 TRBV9 TGTGCCAGCAGCGTAGGGTGGACAGGTCAAGAGACCCAGTACTTC CASSVGWTGQETQYF
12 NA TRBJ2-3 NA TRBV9 TGTGCCAGCAGCCCCATTCAGGATACGCAGTATTTT CASSPIQDTQYF
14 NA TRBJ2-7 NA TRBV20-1 TGCAGTGCTAGGGCCGGGTACTCCTACAATGAGCAGTACTTC CSARAGYSYNEQYF
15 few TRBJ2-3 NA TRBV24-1 TGTGCCACCAGTGATCGGGCAGGGAGGACAGATACGCAGTATTTT CATSDRAGRTDTQYF
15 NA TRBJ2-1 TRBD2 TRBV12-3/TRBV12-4 TGTGCCAGCAGTTTCAAAACTAGCGGGATCGATGAGCAGTTCTTC CASSFKTSGIDEQFF
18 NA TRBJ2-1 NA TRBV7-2 TGTGCCAGCAGCCGATACCAGTTGACAGGACGAGGTTACAATGAGCAGTTCTTC CASSRYQLTGRGYNEQFF
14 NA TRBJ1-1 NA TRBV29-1 TGTAGCGTCCGAGAGAGTGGGGGGGCGGGTGAAGCTTTCTTT CSVRESGGAGEAFF
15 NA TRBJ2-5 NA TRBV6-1 TGTGCCAGCAGTGAAAGGCCGCACAAACAAGAGACCCAGTACTTC CASSERPHKQETQYF
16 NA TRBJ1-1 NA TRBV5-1 TGCGCCAGCAGCTTGGCGCAGGGGAGGATGAACACTGAAGCTTTCTTT CASSLAQGRMNTEAFF
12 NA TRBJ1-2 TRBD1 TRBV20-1 TGCAGTGCATACCCGACAGGGGAGGGCCACACCTTC CSAYPTGEGHTF